Following are 30 T cell receptor beta chains from one sample sequenced in a study of graft-versus-host responses after intestinal transplantation. The table came from immunoSEQ multiplex PCR; TCRdb's copy has only in-frame clones and leaves some out. Among 80,000 to 95,000 clones, around 93% were seen once, and the ten largest hold 1.5% to 2%. These receptors have no identified antigens. This specimen consisted of unstimulated CD8+ T cells sorted from spleen or lymph node cells, obtained before intestinal transplant. These receptors originate from a human donor who received an intestinal transplant.

The sample holds a few counts of this clone. The chain is built from TRBV19 and TRBJ1-2; D unclear. V gave up 4 bases and J gave up 7 bases, with 10 bases separating them. CDR1 and CDR2 (germline): LNHDA, SQIVND (reference sequence). The CDR3 spans 12 residues. CDR3 protein: CASSTVGGGYTF. The CDR3 coding sequence is TGTGCCAGTAGTACGGTTGGAGGTGGCTACACCTTC.

The genes are TRBV4-3 and TRBJ1-2; D unclear. The V gene lost 4 bases and the J gene lost 1 base, with 13 bases spanning the gap. The CDR3 consists of 15 residues. Germline V CDR1 and CDR2: LGHNA, YSLEER. The CDR3, as DNA: TGCGCCAGCAGCCGGGGAGTGGATGGTAACTATGGCTACACCTTC. Its translation is CASSRGVDGNYGYTF.

The rearrangement uses TRBV27 and TRBJ2-7; 8 bases map to TRBD1. Losses at the gene ends were 2 bases for V and 5 bases for J; bases not matched to a gene: 5. The CDR3 is made up of 14 amino acids. CDR1 and CDR2 (germline): MNHEY, SMNVEV (reference sequence). The DNA for the CDR3 is TGTGCCAGCAGTTTAGTCGCAGGGGGCGACGAGCAGTACTTC. Translating it yields CASSLVAGGDEQYF.

This rearrangement joins TRBV9 to TRBJ1-2; TRBD1 matches 8 bases. Germline V gene sequence: CDR1 SGDLS, CDR2 YYNGEE. The trim removed 0 bases at V and 4 bases at J, leaving 2 bases unmatched. The CDR3 is made up of 14 amino acids. This CDR3 is CASSVATGAYGYTF. CDR3 coding DNA: TGTGCCAGCAGCGTAGCGACAGGGGCCTATGGCTACACCTTC. The variable domain in full, with the rest retrieved from reference TRBV9 and TRBJ1-2, is DSGVTQTPKHLITATGQRVTLRCSPRSGDLSVYWYQQSLDQGLQFLIQYYNGEERAKGNILERFSAQQFPDLHSELNLSSLELGDSALYFCASSVATGAYGYTFGSGTRLTVV.

The chain is built from TRBV5-5 and TRBJ1-2; D is uncertain. The germline V gene encodes CDR1 SGHKS and CDR2 YYEKEE (reference sequence). The CDR3 is 15 residues long. Trimming stripped 1 base from V and 3 bases from J, with 13 bases between. The CDR3 sequence is CASSLSGPLYYGYTF. The CDR3 DNA is TGTGCCAGCAGCTTGTCCGGTCCCCTGTACTATGGCTACACCTTC. Supplemented by reference TRBV5-5 and TRBJ1-2, the full variable domain reads DAGVTQSPTHLIKTRGQQVTLRCSPISGHKSVSWYQQVLGQGPQFIFQYYEKEERGRGNFPDRFSARQFPNYSSELNVNALLLGDSALYLCASSLSGPLYYGYTFGSGTRLTVV.

The V gene is TRBV13, the J gene TRBJ2-1, with TRBD1 matching 7 bases. The length of the CDR3 is 21 residues. The ends lost 5 bases at V and 0 bases at J; junction bases unmatched: 22. Germline V gene lookup returns CDR1 PRHDT and CDR2 FYEKMQ (reference sequence). The CDR3 loop reads CASSPRLGQRKKDSSYNEQFF. CDR3 in DNA: TGTGCCAGCAGCCCTCGTTTGGGACAGCGGAAAAAAGATAGCTCCTACAATGAGCAGTTCTTC. The whole variable domain, filled in from reference TRBV13 and TRBJ2-1, reads AAGVIQSPRHLIKEKRETATLKCYPIPRHDTVYWYQQGPGQDPQFLISFYEKMQSDKGSIPDRFSAQQFSDYHSELNMSSLELGDSALYFCASSPRLGQRKKDSSYNEQFFGPGTRLTVL.

The chain uses TRBV7-2 and TRBJ1-3, with D unresolved. The CDR3 is made up of 10 amino acids. The germline V and J ends were trimmed by 8 bases and 8 bases, with 7 bases remaining between them. Per the germline V gene, CDR1 is SGHTA and CDR2 is FQGNSA. The CDR3 DNA follows: TGTGCCAGCGCTGCGGACACCATATATTTT. Protein sequence: CASAADTIYF. The full variable domain, rest sourced from reference TRBV7-2 and TRBJ1-3, is GAGVSQSPSNKVTEKGKDVELRCDPISGHTALYWYRQSLGQGLEFLIYFQGNSAPDKSGLPSDRFSAERTGGSVSTLTIQRTQQEDSAVYLCASAADTIYFGEGSWLTVV.

The V gene is TRBV7-9, the J gene TRBJ2-7; tentative D call: TRBD1 (5 bases). Deletions cut 5 bases from V and 2 bases from J, with 10 bases between. This CDR3 has 13 amino acids. Germline values: CDR1 SEHNR, CDR2 FQNEAQ (reference sequence). CDR3 sequence reads: CASSPKGPYEQYF. CDR3 nucleotide sequence: TGTGCCAGCAGCCCCAAGGGGCCCTACGAGCAGTACTTC. Using reference TRBV7-9 and TRBJ2-7 for the parts outside the CDR3, the full variable domain is DTGVSQNPRHKITKRGQNVTFRCDPISEHNRLYWYRQTLGQGPEFLTYFQNEAQLEKSRLLSDRFSAERPKGSFSTLEIQRTEQGDSAMYLCASSPKGPYEQYFGPGTRLTVT.

J is TRBJ2-4 and V is TRBV6-5; 7 nucleotides align to TRBD2. The CDR3 is 13 residues long. V trimming: 10 bases; J trimming: 8 bases; junction bases outside the gene matches: 11. The germline V gene has CDR1 MNHEY and CDR2 SVGAGI. CDR3 residues: CATLRGERYIQYF. The CDR3 nucleotides read TGTGCCACCCTTCGGGGGGAAAGGTACATTCAGTACTTC.

The count of this clone is one. CDR3 nucleotides: TGTGCCAGCAGTTTAACTCACAGGGGACCTTACGAGCAGTACTTC. It yields the protein CASSLTHRGPYEQYF. This chain joins TRBV27 and TRBJ2-7, with 7 nucleotides matching TRBD1. The CDR3 is made up of 15 amino acids. V lost 2 bases, J lost 4 bases, and 8 bases stayed unmatched. CDR1 MNHEY and CDR2 SMNVEV come from the germline V gene (reference sequence).

This clone was counted a single time. J is TRBJ2-3 and V is TRBV14; a possible D gene is TRBD1 (6 bases). The length of the CDR3 is 14 residues. Germline V gene lookup returns CDR1 SGHDN and CDR2 FVKESK. V lost 4 bases, J lost 2 bases, and 10 bases lay in between. CDR3 sequence: CASSPRGYTDTQYF. CDR3 nucleotides: TGTGCCAGCAGCCCCAGGGGTTACACAGATACGCAGTATTTT.

The J gene is TRBJ1-1, the V gene TRBV19, with D uncertain. This CDR3 region has 14 residues. Germline assignment: CDR1 LNHDA and CDR2 SQIVND (reference sequence). V lost 1 base and J lost 1, with 7 bases in between. The CDR3 spells CASSIGLRNTEAFF. For the CDR3, the DNA is TGTGCCAGTAGTATAGGCCTCAGGAACACTGAAGCTTTCTTT.

This clone was detected once. The gene calls are TRBV10-3 and TRBJ2-3; TRBD2 aligns across 9 bases. This CDR3 contains 15 residues. The germline CDR1 and CDR2 sequences are ENHRY and SYGVKD. V lost 6 bases to trimming and J lost 2 bases; unmatched junction nucleotides: 6. This CDR3 reads CAISPLAGDTDTQYF. CDR3 DNA sequence: TGTGCCATCAGCCCCTTAGCGGGGGACACAGATACGCAGTATTTT.

The rearrangement links TRBV5-6 to TRBJ2-5, with TRBD1 identical over 9 bases. Losses at the gene ends were 3 bases for V and 5 bases for J; bases not matched to a gene: 5. The CDR3 contains 14 residues. Germline V gene lookup returns CDR1 SGHDT and CDR2 YYEEEE. CDR3 loop: CASSSTGGRETQYF. The CDR3 bases are TGTGCCAGCAGCTCCACAGGGGGCCGGGAGACCCAGTACTTC.

A single count supports this clone. The chain carries TRBV21-1 and TRBJ2-7; no check of the table's D call, TRBD2, against the DNA was made. TRBV21-1 counts as a pseudogene. The CDR3 covers 17 residues. The CDR3 reads CASSKEKGLAGLYEQYF. CDR3 in DNA: TGTGCCAGCAGCAAAGAGAAGGGGCTAGCGGGGCTCTACGAGCAGTACTTC.

The J gene is TRBJ2-2, the V gene TRBV7-9, with TRBD2 as a possible D gene (5 bases). Trimming took 1 base from V and 6 from J, leaving 6 bases between them. CDR1 and CDR2 (germline): SEHNR, FQNEAQ (reference sequence). The CDR3 totals 13 residues. The CDR3 nucleotides read TGTGCCAGCAGCTTAGGCGGGTCCGGGGAGCTGTTTTTT. This sequence encodes CASSLGGSGELFF.

This chain joins TRBV27 and TRBJ1-5; tentatively, D is TRBD1 (6 bases). This CDR3 has 14 residues. Trimming cost V 4 bases and J 5 bases, with 12 bases left between them. The germline V gene has CDR1 MNHEY and CDR2 SMNVEV (reference sequence). The CDR3, as DNA: TGTGCCAGCAGTTGGGGAGGGGGAGATCAGCCCCAGCATTTT. Translation gives CASSWGGGDQPQHF.

The chain links TRBV13 to TRBJ1-1; TRBD1 matches at 9 bases. CDR1 and CDR2 (germline): PRHDT, FYEKMQ (reference sequence). CDR3 length: 15 amino acids. Trimming cost V 7 bases and J 7 bases; bases outside gene matches: 13. CDR3 in DNA: TGTGCCAGCATCCCCCGAGGACAGGGGAGCGATGAAGCTTTCTTT. Translating gives CASIPRGQGSDEAFF.

This clone was observed a single time. The genes are TRBV29-1 and TRBJ1-4; D is undetermined. V dropped 5 bases and J dropped 3 bases, with 13 bases sitting between them. Germline values: CDR1 SQVTM, CDR2 ANQGSEA. The CDR3 is 14 residues long. CDR3 DNA sequence: TGCAGCGTTTTGGAGGCCCGGGCTAATGAAAAACTGTTTTTT. It codes for CSVLEARANEKLFF.

The V and J genes are TRBV27 and TRBJ2-1; possible D gene TRBD1, 6 bases. Trimming shortened V by 7 bases and J by 0 bases, and 22 bases separated the two germline ends. This CDR3 is 18 amino acids long. Germline lookup yields CDR1 MNHEY and CDR2 SMNVEV (reference sequence). CDR3 loop: CASTGVAAGDTSYNEQFF. CDR3 nucleotides: TGTGCCAGCACTGGTGTAGCCGCTGGGGACACCTCCTACAATGAGCAGTTCTTC.

V usage is TRBV9 and J usage is TRBJ2-7; D is perhaps TRBD1 (6 bases). V was cut by 3 bases and J by 4 bases, with 17 bases left in between. The germline gives CDR1 SGDLS, CDR2 YYNGEE. The CDR3 extends over 15 amino acids. CDR3: CASSGTGRGPYEQYF. CDR3 sequence (DNA): TGTGCCAGCAGCGGTACTGGCAGGGGCCCTTACGAGCAGTACTTC.

This clone was seen a handful of times. The chain has TRBV6-5 and TRBJ2-7; the D gene is possibly TRBD2 (6 bases). The CDR3 runs 13 residues. Germline lookup yields CDR1 MNHEY and CDR2 SVGAGI. V was shortened by 4 bases and J by 1 base, with 8 bases between the two germline ends. Here the CDR3 reads CASSSGDSYEQYF. CDR3 bases: TGTGCCAGCAGTTCGGGGGATTCCTACGAGCAGTACTTC.

The J gene is TRBJ2-3, the V gene TRBV6-6, with TRBD2 matching over 9 bases. V was clipped by 0 bases and J by 0 bases; unmatched bases: 1. The germline gives CDR1 MNHNY, CDR2 SVGAGI (reference sequence). The CDR3 loop spans 16 amino acids. The CDR3 here is CASSYSAGGSTDTQYF. CDR3 DNA sequence: TGTGCCAGCAGTTACTCGGCGGGGGGGAGCACAGATACGCAGTATTTT.

This chain uses TRBV14 with TRBJ1-2; tentatively, D is TRBD1 (5 bases). The V gene's germline CDR1 is SGHDN and CDR2 FVKESK. The CDR3 spans 17 residues. Deletions cut 2 bases from V and 0 bases from J, with 16 bases between. The CDR3 DNA follows: TGTGCCAGCAGCCAATCCTCCCCTGACAGTCCTAACTATGGCTACACCTTC. It is translated as CASSQSSPDSPNYGYTF. The full variable domain, in which reference TRBV14 and TRBJ1-2 provide the parts outside the CDR3, is EAGVTQFPSHSVIEKGQTVTLRCDPISGHDNLYWYRRVMGKEIKFLLHFVKESKQDESGMPNNRFLAERTGGTYSTLKVQPAELEDSGVYFCASSQSSPDSPNYGYTFGSGTRLTVV.

The rearrangement links TRBV5-4 to TRBJ2-7, with 10 nucleotides matching TRBD1. V shed 5 bases and J 2 bases; nucleotides not matched to a gene: 4. Germline V gene data show CDR1 as SGHNT and CDR2 as YYREEE (reference sequence). The CDR3 extends over 14 amino acids. CDR3 coding DNA: TGTGCCAGCAGGGCCGGGACAGGGGCCTACGAGCAGTACTTC. Amino acids: CASRAGTGAYEQYF.

Only one count was recorded for this clone. CDR3 bases: TGTGCCAGCAGCTCCGACAGTTCTGTACCCGGCTACACCTTC. Amino acid sequence: CASSSDSSVPGYTF. The chain has TRBV7-9 and TRBJ1-2; D might be TRBD1 (5 bases). Per germline, CDR1 SEHNR and CDR2 FQNEAQ (reference sequence). The CDR3 extends over 14 amino acids. Trimming pared 4 bases from V and 8 bases from J, leaving 17 bases between.

V gene TRBV11-3 combines with J gene TRBJ1-1; a weak D match, TRBD1 (6 bases). Germline values: CDR1 SGHNT, CDR2 YENEEA. Trimming left V 1 base short and J 3 bases short, with 9 bases between. This CDR3 is built from 14 residues. The CDR3 here is CASSLGGGDTEAFF. DNA of the CDR3: TGTGCCAGCAGCTTAGGAGGGGGTGACACTGAAGCTTTCTTT.

V usage is TRBV19 and J usage is TRBJ2-1; D might be TRBD1 (5 bases). V lost 3 bases to trimming and J lost 4 bases, with 10 bases between them. In germline, CDR1 is LNHDA, CDR2 SQIVND (reference sequence). The CDR3 spans 14 residues. The CDR3 coding sequence is TGTGCCAGTAGTATGGGGCAGTCTTACAATGAGCAGTTCTTC. As protein: CASSMGQSYNEQFF.

The chain joins TRBV27 to TRBJ2-1; D is perhaps TRBD2 (6 bases). Between the trimmed V and J ends, which lost 5 bases and 7 bases, there was a span of 9 bases. This CDR3 contains 12 residues. CDR1 is MNHEY and CDR2 is SMNVEV in the germline V gene (reference sequence). CDR3 residues: CASSPAGNEQFF. CDR3 DNA: TGTGCCAGCAGTCCCGCGGGGAATGAGCAGTTCTTC.

The rearrangement uses TRBV19 and TRBJ1-1, with TRBD1 matching over 7 bases. The germline V gene encodes CDR1 LNHDA and CDR2 SQIVND (reference sequence). This CDR3 has 14 amino acids. Unmatched junction bases numbered 1, after V lost 3 bases and J lost 0 bases. The chain's CDR3 is CASSMTGMNTEAFF. For the CDR3, the DNA is TGTGCCAGTAGTATGACAGGGATGAACACTGAAGCTTTCTTT.